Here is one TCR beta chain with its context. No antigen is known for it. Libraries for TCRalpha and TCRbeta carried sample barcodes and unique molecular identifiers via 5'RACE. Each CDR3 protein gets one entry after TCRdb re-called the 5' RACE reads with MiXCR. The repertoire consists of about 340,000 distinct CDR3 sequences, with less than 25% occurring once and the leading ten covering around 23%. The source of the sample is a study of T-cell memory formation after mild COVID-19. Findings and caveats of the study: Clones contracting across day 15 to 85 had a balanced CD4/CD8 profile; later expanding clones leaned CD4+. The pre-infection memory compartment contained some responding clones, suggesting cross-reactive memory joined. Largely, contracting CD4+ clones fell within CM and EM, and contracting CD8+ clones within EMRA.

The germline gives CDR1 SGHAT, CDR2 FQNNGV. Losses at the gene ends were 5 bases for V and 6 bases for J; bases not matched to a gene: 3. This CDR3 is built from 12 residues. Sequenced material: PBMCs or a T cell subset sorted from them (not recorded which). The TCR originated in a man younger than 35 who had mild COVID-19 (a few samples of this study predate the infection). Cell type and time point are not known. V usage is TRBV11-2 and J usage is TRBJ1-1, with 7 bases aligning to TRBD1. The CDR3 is CASSDRASEAFF. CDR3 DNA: TGTGCCAGCAGCGACAGGGCCTCTGAAGCTTTCTTT.